Listed below are T cell receptor beta chains from one sample, sequenced in a study of CD8 T cells in Susac syndrome. TCRdb re-derived calls from the immunoSEQ multiplex PCR reads in MiXCR, one entry per CDR3 protein. The table lists 250,000 to 300,000 distinct CDR3 sequences, almost 85% of them singletons. The specimen was CD8+ T cells from PBMCs. Receptor source: a human donor with multiple sclerosis. The CDR3 runs from the conserved cysteine through the conserved F or W. The D gene is left open where the match is weak. The listing skips clone size in some rows; elsewhere it reads once, few, many or a size class.

V gene	D gene	clone size	J gene	CDR3 protein	CDR3 DNA
TRBV7-9	NA	few	TRBJ2-7	CASSLDPEASYEQYF	TGTGCCAGCAGCTTAGACCCAGAAGCCTCCTACGAGCAGTACTTC
TRBV27	TRBD1	NA	TRBJ2-7	CASSFAGQGAYEQYF	TGTGCCAGCAGTTTCGCGGGACAGGGGGCCTACGAGCAGTACTTC
TRBV7-2	TRBD2	NA	TRBJ2-1	CASSLSPSGGRGHEQFF	TGTGCCAGCAGCTTAAGTCCCTCGGGCGGGAGGGGCCATGAGCAGTTCTTC
TRBV5-1	TRBD1	once	TRBJ2-1	CASSPRQGSCNEQFF	TGCGCCAGCAGCCCCCGACAGGGTTCCTGCAATGAGCAGTTCTTC
TRBV13	NA	NA	TRBJ2-1	CASSSLPMGASYNEQFF	TGTGCCAGCAGCTCCCTCCCTATGGGAGCATCCTACAATGAGCAGTTCTTC
TRBV5-6	NA	few	TRBJ2-7	CASSGGASYEQYF	TGTGCCAGCAGCGGTGGGGCCTCCTACGAGCAGTACTTC
TRBV20-1	NA	NA	TRBJ2-7	CSARQVGPWAEQYF	TGCAGTGCTAGACAAGTTGGCCCCTGGGCCGAGCAGTACTTC
TRBV7-2	TRBD1	NA	TRBJ1-2	CASTGQGSFYGYTF	TGTGCCAGCACCGGACAGGGATCGTTCTATGGCTACACCTTC
TRBV4-2	NA	few	TRBJ2-4	CASSQGAAKNIQYF	TGTGCCAGCAGCCAGGGGGCGGCCAAAAACATTCAGTACTTC
TRBV24-1	TRBD1	once	TRBJ2-6	CATSDPRDSSTLGANVLTF	TGTGCCACCAGTGATCCTCGGGACAGCTCAACTCTCGGGGCCAACGTCCTGACTTTC
TRBV5-5	NA	few	TRBJ2-1	CASSPDPGQRYNEQFF	TGTGCCAGCAGTCCTGATCCCGGACAGAGATACAATGAGCAGTTCTTC
TRBV27	NA	once	TRBJ2-7	CASSVGLPLGEQYF	TGTGCCAGCAGCGTGGGACTGCCCCTAGGCGAGCAGTACTTC
TRBV20-1	TRBD2	NA	TRBJ2-7	CSARGPPTSGSYYEQYF	TGCAGTGCTAGAGGCCCCCCAACTAGCGGGAGTTACTACGAGCAGTACTTC
TRBV29-1	NA	few	TRBJ2-1	CSSSGGSPYNEQFF	TGCAGCTCGTCCGGGGGTTCACCCTACAATGAGCAGTTCTTC
TRBV11-2	TRBD1	NA	TRBJ1-1	CASSFLTGGNTEAFF	TGTGCCAGCAGCTTCCTTACAGGGGGGAACACTGAAGCTTTCTTT
TRBV13	TRBD2	NA	TRBJ2-5	CASSWTLAGGLETQYF	TGTGCCAGCAGCTGGACTCTAGCGGGAGGGTTGGAGACCCAGTACTTC
TRBV6-5	TRBD1	NA	TRBJ1-2	CASSAGGAGYTF	TGTGCCAGCAGTGCAGGGGGCGCTGGCTACACCTTC
TRBV12-3/TRBV12-4	TRBD1	NA	TRBJ2-3	CASQPGQNTDTQYF	TGTGCCAGCCAACCGGGACAGAACACAGATACGCAGTATTTT